Shown below are 17 T cell receptor beta chains from a single sample sequenced in a study of CD8+CD57+ T cells in acquired aplastic anemia (dated by TCRdb to the late 2010s). Sequencer: Illumina HiSeq 2000. Profiling of TCR beta VDJ combinations and CDR3 sequences used genomic DNA as the template. The public reads were reprocessed in TCRdb via fastp at Q25 and MiXCR, keeping in-frame beta chains. Records with the same CDR3 protein are collapsed into one entry carrying the most frequent genes and DNA. The table for this sample lists fewer than 250,000 distinct CDR3 sequences; around half of them were counted only once. The ten largest account for over 7.5% of the sample. Expansion of CD8+CD57+ cells had been shown by flow cytometry in the patients chosen for sequencing. Sequenced input: sorted CD4+, CD8+, or CD8+CD57+ T cells (not recorded which) from PBMCs. These receptors all come from a human donor with aplastic anemia.

This clonotype was observed at least ten times. The chain couples TRBV4-2 to TRBJ1-1; no reliable D call. The CDR3 is 17 residues long. Trimming stripped 0 bases from V and 0 bases from J, with 14 bases between. Germline CDR1 is LGHNA and CDR2 is YNFKEQ. The CDR3 DNA reads TGTGCCAGCAGCCAAGATCCAATATTAGGCGTGAACACTGAAGCTTTCTTT. As protein: CASSQDPILGVNTEAFF.

The chain has TRBV29-1 and TRBJ1-5; the D gene is possibly TRBD1 (6 bases). Germline V CDR1 and CDR2: SQVTM, ANQGSEA. Trimming removed 4 bases from V and 2 bases from J, with 12 bases in between. This CDR3 is 14 amino acids long. The CDR3 DNA follows: TGCAGCGTTGCCATGGCAGGGGGCAATCAGCCCCAGCATTTT. It is translated as CSVAMAGGNQPQHF.

Details on this clonotype: This CDR3 fails to terminate in the conserved phenylalanine or tryptophan, so it likely reflects a read error. DNA for the CDR3: TGCAGTGCTAGAAAGGGACGGCATGGCTACACCCTC. Protein product: CSARKGRHGYTL. V usage is TRBV20-1 and J usage is TRBJ1-2, with a tentative D call TRBD1 (5 bases). CDR1 DFQATT and CDR2 SNEGSKA come from the germline V gene (reference sequence). The V end lost 2 bases, the J end lost 6 bases, and 10 bases lay between the germline ends. The CDR3 loop spans 12 amino acids.

For this clonotype: An end of the junction differs from the germline gene, which may be a read error. This sequence joins TRBV9 and TRBJ2-3; the D gene could be TRBD1 or TRBD2 (5 bases each). CDR1 is SGDLS, CDR2 YYNGEE, per germline. The CDR3 is 15 residues long. CDR3 nucleotides: TGTGCCAGCTCACCCCGGGACCCGCGCACAGATGCGCAGTATTTT. It is translated as CASSPRDPRTDAQYF.

V usage is TRBV10-3 and J usage is TRBJ2-1, with 8 nucleotides matching TRBD2. The CDR3 consists of 17 residues. V lost 5 bases and J lost 6; bases outside the gene matches: 15. CDR1 is ENHRY, CDR2 SYGVKD, per germline. The CDR3 nucleotides read TGTGCCATCAGTTGGACTAGCAGCAACGTCCCACCCAATGAGCAGTTCTTC. Encoded protein: CAISWTSSNVPPNEQFF.

This clonotype has more than one count but fewer than ten. The chain is built from TRBV3-1 and TRBJ2-7, with 7 bases identical to TRBD2. CDR3 length equals 15 residues. CDR1 is LGHDT and CDR2 is YNNKEL in the germline V gene (reference sequence). V lost 1 base to trimming and J lost 3 bases; unmatched junction nucleotides: 6. CDR3 amino acids: CASSQGIAGYYEQYF. Here the CDR3 DNA reads TGTGCCAGCAGCCAAGGGATAGCGGGTTACTACGAGCAGTACTTC.

CDR3 region: CASSIQGGEEQYF. CDR3 in DNA: TGTGCCAGTAGTATACAGGGGGGGGAAGAGCAGTACTTC. The chain couples TRBV19 to TRBJ2-7, with D perhaps being TRBD1 or TRBD2 (7 bases each). The CDR3 extends over 13 amino acids. CDR1 is LNHDA and CDR2 is SQIVND in the germline V gene (reference sequence). Trimming took off 2 bases at V and 7 bases at J, with 12 bases between the two ends.

The gene calls are TRBV29-1 and TRBJ1-2, with 8 bases identical to TRBD1. The junction had 2 bases not matched to a gene; V was cut back by 1 base and J by 4 bases. CDR3 length: 13 amino acids. Germline V gene data show CDR1 as SQVTM and CDR2 as ANQGSEA. CDR3 coding DNA: TGCAGCGTTGAAGGGACAGGGCTCTATGGCTACACCTTC. Amino acid sequence: CSVEGTGLYGYTF.

This clonotype was detected only once. V is TRBV4-1 and J is TRBJ2-5; TRBD1 matches 8 bases. The V and J ends lost 5 bases and 5 bases, in that order; junction bases with no gene match: 7. The CDR3 is 14 residues long. Germline CDR1 reads MGHRA; CDR2 reads YSYEKL. The CDR3 region has the DNA TGCGCCAGCAGCATACGGACAGGGAGGGAGACCCAGTACTTC. Translated: CASSIRTGRETQYF.

This clonotype has a handful of counts. V is TRBV30 and J is TRBJ1-4; D is unclear. Trimming cost V 2 bases and J 6 bases, with 13 bases left between them. The CDR3 sequence is 14 residues long. Germline-derived CDR1 and CDR2 are GTSNPN and SVGIG (reference sequence). The CDR3 here is CAWSSSRADEKLFF. CDR3 nucleotide sequence: TGTGCCTGGAGTAGTTCTCGGGCAGATGAAAAACTGTTTTTT.

This clonotype was recorded at least ten times. This chain links TRBV9 with TRBJ2-1, with 9 nucleotides matching TRBD2. Germline CDR1 reads SGDLS; CDR2 reads YYNGEE. V shed 0 bases and J 4 bases; nucleotides not matched to a gene: 11. The CDR3 loop spans 18 amino acids. CDR3 DNA: TGTGCCAGCAGCGTAGTCCGGCGTGAACTAGCGGGTTACAATGAGCAGTTCTTC. Amino acids: CASSVVRRELAGYNEQFF.

Many counts were recorded for this clonotype. This chain joins TRBV24-1 and TRBJ2-5, with D hard to call. This CDR3 is built from 13 residues. The germline CDR1 and CDR2 sequences are KGHDR and SFDVKD. Trimming pared 10 bases from V and 4 bases from J, leaving 15 bases between. The CDR3 nucleotides read TGTGCCACAGAAAAGGCAGGCCTAGAGACCCAGTACTTC. Translated: CATEKAGLETQYF.

The rearrangement links TRBV14 to TRBJ2-5; D might be TRBD1 (6 bases). CDR1 is SGHDN and CDR2 is FVKESK in the germline V gene. This CDR3 is 16 amino acids long. Trimming pared 0 bases from V and 10 bases from J, leaving 21 bases between. CDR3 loop: CASSQEGVGVRGGQYF. The CDR3, as DNA: TGTGCCAGCAGCCAAGAAGGCGTAGGTGTTAGAGGGGGCCAGTACTTC.

This CDR3 reads CSVVGGGSNYGYTF. CDR3 bases: TGCAGCGTCGTTGGCGGTGGTTCTAACTATGGCTACACCTTC. This chain links TRBV29-1 with TRBJ1-2; D is unresolved. Between the trimmed V and J ends, which lost 6 bases and 0 bases, there was a span of 14 bases. CDR1 and CDR2 from the germline V gene are SQVTM and ANQGSEA. This CDR3 is built from 14 residues.

This clonotype was counted many times. The chain's CDR3 is CASSQLRYNEQFF. As DNA, the CDR3 is TGTGCCAGCAGCCAACTTCGTTACAATGAGCAGTTCTTC. The rearrangement uses TRBV14 and TRBJ2-1; no clear D. CDR1 and CDR2 (germline): SGHDN, FVKESK. The CDR3 runs 13 residues. V was pared by 2 bases and J by 4 bases, with 6 bases between. Full variable domain (remainder filled in from reference TRBV14 and TRBJ2-1): EAGVTQFPSHSVIEKGQTVTLRCDPISGHDNLYWYRRVMGKEIKFLLHFVKESKQDESGMPNNRFLAERTGGTYSTLKVQPAELEDSGVYFCASSQLRYNEQFFGPGTRLTVL.

This chain uses TRBV18 with TRBJ1-2; 10 bases match TRBD1. In germline, CDR1 is KGHSH, CDR2 LQKENI. The CDR3 consists of 15 residues. The ends lost 1 base at V and 7 bases at J; junction bases unmatched: 6. The CDR3 region is CASSPRGQGNGGYTF. The CDR3 coding sequence is TGTGCCAGCTCACCACGGGGACAGGGGAACGGTGGCTACACCTTC.

J is TRBJ2-5 and V is TRBV7-9; 9 nucleotides agree with TRBD1. The CDR3 sequence is 11 residues long. CDR1 and CDR2 from the germline V gene are SEHNR and FQNEAQ (reference sequence). V lost 5 bases and J lost 13; bases outside the gene matches: 5. The CDR3 spells CASSHRDRVYF. The CDR3, as DNA: TGTGCCAGCAGCCACCGGGACAGGGTGTACTTC.